A single sample gave rise to the 7 T cell receptor beta chains below, sequenced in a study of identical twins. TCRdb recomputed calls from the 5' RACE reads with MiXCR, one row per CDR3 protein. The table shows 700,000 to 950,000 distinct CDR3 sequences, with about 12% occurring only once. This same sample was also part of a study on yellow fever vaccine responses in identical twins.

The sample was PBMCs. Source of these receptors: a woman aged 18 to 35 in good health.

CDR3 protein: CASSRHRVVGSYNEQFF. The CDR3 bases are TGTGCCAGCAGCCGACACAGGGTAGTAGGCTCCTACAATGAGCAGTTCTTC. The chain has TRBV7-9 and TRBJ2-1, with D perhaps matching TRBD1 (6 bases). Germline assignment: CDR1 SEHNR and CDR2 FQNEAQ (reference sequence). Between the trimmed V and J ends, which lost 5 bases and 0 bases, there was a span of 17 bases. CDR3 length: 17 amino acids.

This clonotype was picked up a small number of times. The rearrangement links TRBV6-5 to TRBJ2-7; 8 nucleotides align to TRBD1. Germline V CDR1 and CDR2: MNHEY, SVGAGI. This CDR3 spans 14 amino acids. V shed 5 bases, J shed 4 bases, and the junction held 7 bases outside the gene matches. CDR3 region: CASSHGQGAYEQYV. CDR3 bases: TGTGCCAGCAGTCACGGACAGGGAGCGTACGAGCAGTACGTC.

The chain links TRBV5-1 to TRBJ2-1; 9 positions match TRBD2. V was clipped by 3 bases and J by 2 bases; unmatched bases: 3. CDR3 length: 15 amino acids. Germline loops: CDR1 SGHRS, CDR2 YFSETQ. The CDR3 loop is CASSSSGITYNEQFF. CDR3 bases: TGCGCCAGCAGCTCTAGCGGGATTACCTACAATGAGCAGTTCTTC. Drawing the rest from reference TRBV5-1 and TRBJ2-1, the complete variable domain is KAGVTQTPRYLIKTRGQQVTLSCSPISGHRSVSWYQQTPGQGLQFLFEYFSETQRNKGNFPGRFSGRQFSNSRSEMNVSTLELGDSALYLCASSSSGITYNEQFFGPGTRLTVL.

The table lists this clonotype with a few counts. The chain uses TRBV3-1 and TRBJ1-6; D is unresolved. The CDR3 has 13 amino acids. CDR1 and CDR2 from the germline V gene are LGHDT and YNNKEL (reference sequence). The V gene lost 4 bases and the J gene lost 7 bases, with 8 bases spanning the gap. CDR3 residues: CASSPNGNSPLHF. The CDR3, as DNA: TGTGCCAGCAGCCCTAACGGGAATTCACCCCTCCACTTT.

This clonotype was picked up one time. One end of the junction does not line up with germline, which may come from a read error. J is TRBJ2-3 and V is TRBV5-1; TRBD1 matches at 7 bases. Germline CDR1 SGHRS, CDR2 YFSETQ. This CDR3 has 16 amino acids. CDR3 sequence: CASSSLQGSVADTQYF. The CDR3 DNA is TGCGCCAGCAGCTCTCTACAGGGGAGTGTGGCAGATACACAGTATTTT.

The V call is TRBV18, the J call TRBJ2-3; D remains unclear. From germline, CDR1 is KGHSH and CDR2 LQKENI. The germline V and J ends were trimmed by 3 bases and 3 bases, with 10 bases remaining between them. This CDR3 has 14 amino acids. CDR3 in amino acids: CASSPVQLTDTQYF. In nucleotides, the CDR3 is TGTGCCAGCTCACCCGTGCAGTTAACAGATACGCAGTATTTT.

This clonotype was seen a handful of times. The rearrangement joins TRBV7-9 to TRBJ2-7; a possible D gene is TRBD2 (5 bases). This CDR3 contains 13 residues. Between the trimmed V and J ends, which lost 5 bases and 2 bases, there was a span of 10 bases. Germline V gives CDR1 SEHNR, CDR2 FQNEAQ (reference sequence). CDR3 nucleotide sequence: TGTGCCAGCAGCAACGGACTGACCTACGAGCAGTACGTC. It is translated as CASSNGLTYEQYV.